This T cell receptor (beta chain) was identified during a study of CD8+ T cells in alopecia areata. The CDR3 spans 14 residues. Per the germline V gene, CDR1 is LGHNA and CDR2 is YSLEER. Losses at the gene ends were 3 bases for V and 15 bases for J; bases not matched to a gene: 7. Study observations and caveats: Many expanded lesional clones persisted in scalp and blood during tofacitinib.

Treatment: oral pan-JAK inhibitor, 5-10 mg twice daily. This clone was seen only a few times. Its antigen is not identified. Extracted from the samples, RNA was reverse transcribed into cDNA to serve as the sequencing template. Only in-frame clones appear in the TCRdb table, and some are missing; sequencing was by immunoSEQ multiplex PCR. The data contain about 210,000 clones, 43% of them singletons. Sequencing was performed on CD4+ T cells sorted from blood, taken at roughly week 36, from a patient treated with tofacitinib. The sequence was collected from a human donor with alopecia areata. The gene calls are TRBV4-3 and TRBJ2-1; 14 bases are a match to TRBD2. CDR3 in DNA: TGCGCCAGCAGCCACGGGACTAGCGGGAGCCCCGGGTTCTTC. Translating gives CASSHGTSGSPGFF.